The source of this TCR beta chain is a study of graft-versus-host responses after intestinal transplantation. The wider study: Recipients got multivisceral, liver-intestinal, or isolated intestinal transplants. Each patient got anti-thymocyte globulin induction, then tacrolimus and steroids for roughly 3 years. Findings of the study overall: GvH clones surfaced in recipient marrow, some emerging earlier in ileum or blood.

Worth noting for this clone: What it binds is not known.

CDR1 is SGHDT and CDR2 is YYEEEE in the germline V gene. V lost 2 bases, J lost 5 bases, and 9 bases stayed unmatched. The CDR3 spans 16 residues. The repertoire was sequenced with immunoSEQ multiplex PCR; TCRdb's copy has only in-frame clones and lacks some. In the table there are tens of thousands of clones, around 95% of which are singletons. This chain uses TRBV5-6 with TRBJ2-5; 10 bases align to TRBD2. This TCR was recovered from a human patient who received an intestinal transplant, so some T cells may come from the graft donor. Specimen: PBMCs, collected 16 days after intestinal transplant. The CDR3 DNA reads TGTGCCAGCAGCTTCGCGGCAGCGGGAGGGTGGGAGACCCAGTACTTC. Translated: CASSFAAAGGWETQYF.